The next 12 T cell receptor beta chains were all read from a single sample in a study of breast tumors, draining lymph nodes, adjacent tissues. Axillary draining lymph nodes of breast cancer patients supplied the node samples. MiXCR, applied by TCRdb to the multiplex PCR reads, yields one record per CDR3 protein. The sample has 180,000 or so distinct CDR3 sequences; approximately 33% are singletons. Sequenced sample: axillary lymph node tissue. The source of these receptors is a female donor with breast cancer. Some clones in this sample may be carry-over from other donors' samples.

This clonotype was recorded at least ten times. V gene TRBV5-6 combines with J gene TRBJ2-7; D may match TRBD1 or TRBD2 (5 bases each). Germline V gene sequence: CDR1 SGHDT, CDR2 YYEEEE. There are 15 residues in the CDR3. The germline V and J ends were trimmed by 0 bases and 3 bases, with 13 bases remaining between them. CDR3: CASSLAPGPDYEQYF. CDR3 bases: TGTGCCAGCAGCTTGGCTCCGGGGCCCGACTACGAGCAGTACTTC.

This clonotype came up a few times. Given a much more abundant clone one base away, this may be a read error. The V call is TRBV20-1, the J call TRBJ2-3; the match to TRBD2 covers 14 bases. The J segment lost 4 bases and the V segment lost 6 bases, leaving 9 bases of the junction unmatched. This CDR3 has 16 residues. Germline values: CDR1 DFQATT, CDR2 SNEGSKA (reference sequence). The chain's CDR3 is CSAGRLAGGPSDTQYF. CDR3 bases: TGCAGTGCCGGTCGACTAGCGGGGGGGCCGTCAGATACGCAGTATTTT.

There are many counts of this clonotype. The gene calls are TRBV9 and TRBJ1-4, with unresolved D. V gave up 4 bases and J gave up 7 bases, with 14 bases separating them. CDR1 SGDLS and CDR2 YYNGEE come from the germline V gene. This CDR3 is built from 14 residues. The CDR3, as DNA: TGTGCCAGCAGCCTTCTACAGACTCCTGAAAAACTGTTTTTT. Protein: CASSLLQTPEKLFF.

This clonotype was detected ten times or more. The genes are TRBV11-2 and TRBJ2-2; D remains unclear. Germline CDR1 is SGHAT and CDR2 is FQNNGV. The CDR3 is 11 amino acids. V shed 5 bases and J shed 10 bases, with 8 bases lying between them. The CDR3 DNA reads TGTGCCAGCAGCCGTTTTGAGGAGCTGTTTTTT. Residues: CASSRFEELFF.

This clonotype was counted many times. The rearrangement links TRBV15 to TRBJ2-5; D is possibly TRBD2 (5 bases). Germline lookup yields CDR1 LNHNV and CDR2 YYDKDF (reference sequence). CDR3 length: 14 amino acids. V was pared by 0 bases and J by 7 bases, with 12 bases between. The CDR3 bases are TGTGCCACCAGCAGAGAAGGACTGGGTCGGACCCAGTACTTC. This codes for CATSREGLGRTQYF.

This clonotype was counted at least ten times. This chain uses TRBV6-5 with TRBJ1-6, with D perhaps TRBD1 (6 bases). V shed 0 bases and J shed 8 bases, with 11 bases lying between them. Germline V gene lookup returns CDR1 MNHEY and CDR2 SVGAGI. CDR3 length equals 15 residues. CDR3 sequence: CASSYSRQVYSPLHF. The CDR3 coding sequence is TGTGCCAGCAGTTACTCGCGACAGGTTTATTCACCCCTCCACTTT.

This clonotype was counted ten times or more. V is TRBV6-2 or TRBV6-3 and J is TRBJ2-3; unclear D gene. The CDR3 runs 14 residues. Deletions cut 10 bases from V and 1 base from J, with 15 bases between. Germline CDR1 is MNHEY and CDR2 is SVGEGT. The DNA of the CDR3 is TGTGCCACCCTACGGGCTTCCCGCACAGATACGCAGTATTTT. Translation gives CATLRASRTDTQYF.

The V gene is TRBV7-2, the J gene TRBJ2-1, with 11 nucleotides matching TRBD2. Looked up from germline, CDR1 is SGHTA and CDR2 is FQGNSA. V lost 5 bases to trimming and J lost 7 bases; unmatched junction nucleotides: 10. CDR3 length: 16 amino acids. The CDR3 sequence: CASSLSGRGHYNEQFF. CDR3 bases: TGTGCCAGCAGCCTTAGCGGGAGGGGCCACTATAATGAGCAGTTCTTC.

This clonotype was counted at least ten times. A clone one base away is much larger, so this may be a read error. The CDR3 nucleotides are TGTGCCAGTAGTACAGGGAGAGATGGCTACACCTTC. Translating gives CASSTGRDGYTF. J is TRBJ1-2 and V is TRBV19, with D maybe TRBD1 (5 bases). The CDR3 sequence is 12 residues long. V lost 4 bases to trimming and J lost 6 bases, with 9 bases between them. Per the germline V gene, CDR1 is LNHDA and CDR2 is SQIVND (reference sequence).

This clonotype was recorded many times. The gene calls are TRBV15 and TRBJ2-1, with unresolved D. From germline, CDR1 is LNHNV and CDR2 YYDKDF (reference sequence). The CDR3 contains 13 residues. V was shortened by 5 bases and J by 8 bases, with 13 bases between the two germline ends. The CDR3 reads CATSSPEMDEQFF. The CDR3, as DNA: TGTGCCACCAGCTCCCCTGAGATGGATGAGCAGTTCTTC.

This clonotype was recorded many times. Here the CDR3 reads CASSLVSGGPLSYEQYF. The CDR3 nucleotides are TGTGCCAGCAGCTTAGTGTCAGGAGGGCCACTCTCCTACGAGCAGTACTTC. V is TRBV7-2 and J is TRBJ2-7; maybe TRBD2 (6 bases). The V end lost 1 base, the J end lost 0 bases, and 16 bases lay between the germline ends. This CDR3 region has 17 residues. Germline-derived CDR1 and CDR2 are SGHTA and FQGNSA.

This chain uses TRBV7-9 with TRBJ2-2, with D possibly matching TRBD2 (6 bases). From germline, CDR1 is SEHNR and CDR2 FQNEAQ (reference sequence). This CDR3 has 14 residues. V was shortened by 1 base and J by 11 bases, with 14 bases between the two germline ends. Here the CDR3 DNA reads TGTGCCAGCAGCTTAGGCGGGGCCCTTGGAGAGCTGTTTTTT. Amino acid sequence: CASSLGGALGELFF. Supplemented by reference TRBV7-9 and TRBJ2-2, the full variable domain reads DTGVSQNPRHKITKRGQNVTFRCDPISEHNRLYWYRQTLGQGPEFLTYFQNEAQLEKSRLLSDRFSAERPKGSFSTLEIQRTEQGDSAMYLCASSLGGALGELFFGEGSRLTVL.